The 19 T cell receptor beta chains below come from one sample, sequenced in a study of blood T cell repertoires in COVID-19. Produced via immunoSEQ multiplex PCR; TCRdb's table is partial and in-frame only. The sample records some 220,000 clones, about 80% being singletons. Input material: peripheral blood. These TCRs come from a woman between 25 and 40 years old who had recovered from COVID-19.

This clone was counted between two and nine times. The chain joins TRBV6-2 or TRBV6-3 to TRBJ1-6; no clear D gene. Germline values: CDR1 MNHEY, CDR2 SVGEGT. Trimming shortened V by 2 bases and J by 9 bases, and 11 bases separated the two germline ends. The CDR3 is 14 residues long. CDR3 amino acids: CASSYEVTRSPLHF. The CDR3 bases are TGTGCCAGCAGTTACGAGGTAACCCGTTCACCCCTCCACTTT.

V usage is TRBV4-1 and J usage is TRBJ2-7; perhaps TRBD2 as D (6 bases). The germline V gene encodes CDR1 MGHRA and CDR2 YSYEKL. The V end lost 1 base, the J end lost 5 bases, and 21 bases lay between the germline ends. This CDR3 has 17 residues. The CDR3 region has the DNA TGCGCCAGCAGCCAAGTAGTTCCTCGGGAGTGGGTCAACGAGCAGTACTTC. It codes for CASSQVVPREWVNEQYF.

This sequence joins TRBV7-2 and TRBJ2-7; tentative D call: TRBD1 (6 bases). In germline, CDR1 is SGHTA, CDR2 FQGNSA. V shed 0 bases and J shed 6 bases, with 12 bases lying between them. The CDR3 is 14 amino acids. The CDR3 protein is CASSLAQGRPEQYF. The CDR3 bases are TGTGCCAGCAGCTTAGCGCAGGGGCGGCCCGAGCAGTACTTC.

The CDR3 nucleotides are TGTGCCAGCAGCGCTCTTATGGGACAGGATAATGAAAAACTGTTTTTT. The encoded protein is CASSALMGQDNEKLFF. This chain uses TRBV7-9 with TRBJ1-4; TRBD1 aligns across 8 bases. The CDR3 length is 16 residues. Germline assignment: CDR1 SEHNR and CDR2 FQNEAQ (reference sequence). V gave up 5 bases and J gave up 4 bases; unmatched junction bases: 9.

This chain's CDR3 is CASSSGLQETQYF. In DNA, the CDR3 is TGTGCCAGCAGCTCGGGACTACAAGAGACCCAGTACTTC. V and J are TRBV5-5 and TRBJ2-5; TRBD2 aligns across 7 bases. The ends lost 3 bases at V and 2 bases at J; junction bases unmatched: 1. The CDR3 totals 13 residues. Germline loops: CDR1 SGHKS, CDR2 YYEKEE (reference sequence).

The chain couples TRBV24-1 to TRBJ1-2; maybe TRBD1 (6 bases). There are 13 residues in the CDR3. Germline CDR1 reads KGHDR; CDR2 reads SFDVKD. Between the trimmed V and J ends, which lost 3 bases and 7 bases, there was a span of 11 bases. The CDR3 region is CATSDEGVAGYTF. The CDR3 nucleotides read TGTGCCACCAGTGATGAGGGGGTGGCTGGCTACACCTTC.

This clone was counted a few times. This rearrangement joins TRBV5-1 to TRBJ2-7, with 7 nucleotides matching TRBD1. The germline V gene has CDR1 SGHRS and CDR2 YFSETQ. The CDR3 is 14 residues long. Trimming cost V 4 bases and J 5 bases; bases outside gene matches: 9. The DNA for the CDR3 is TGCGCCAGCAGCCCTGGGACAGTTAGCGACGAGCAGTACTTC. The encoded protein is CASSPGTVSDEQYF.

The chain joins TRBV6-5 to TRBJ2-7, with D maybe TRBD1 (6 bases). Trimming removed 8 bases at V and 3 bases at J, with 14 bases between. The length of the CDR3 is 13 residues. CDR1 and CDR2 from the germline V gene are MNHEY and SVGAGI. CDR3 protein: CASLDRRLYEQYF. The CDR3 coding sequence is TGTGCCAGCTTAGACAGGCGGCTCTACGAGCAGTACTTC.

CDR3 amino acids: CASSIGWTGSSGNTIYF. CDR3 coding DNA: TGTGCCAGTAGTATAGGGTGGACAGGGAGCTCTGGAAACACCATATATTTT. The chain combines TRBV19 with TRBJ1-3; TRBD1 matches at 8 bases. V was clipped by 1 base and J by 0 bases; unmatched bases: 5. In germline, CDR1 is LNHDA, CDR2 SQIVND (reference sequence). This CDR3 comprises 17 residues.

This chain links TRBV24-1 with TRBJ2-1; the match to TRBD1 covers 9 bases. Germline lookup yields CDR1 KGHDR and CDR2 SFDVKD. The CDR3 runs to 16 residues. V shed 6 bases, J shed 3 bases, and the junction held 8 bases outside the gene matches. The CDR3 region is CATSTIGTGLYNEQFF. The CDR3 DNA sequence: TGTGCCACCAGTACGATCGGGACAGGGCTCTACAATGAGCAGTTCTTC.

The V call is TRBV7-3, the J call TRBJ1-4; D uncertain. Trimming took 5 bases from V and 7 from J, leaving 17 bases between them. The CDR3 length is 15 residues. Germline V gives CDR1 SGHTA, CDR2 FQGTGA. The CDR3 sequence: CASSEPRGSSEKLFF. CDR3 sequence (DNA): TGTGCCAGCAGCGAACCCCGAGGATCTTCTGAAAAACTGTTTTTT.

Concerning this clone itself: Because it lacks the conserved phenylalanine or tryptophan at the end, this CDR3 is likely a read error. The DNA is omitted, as the CDR3 cannot be located on it reliably, and the CDR3 follows TCRdb's listing. This sequence joins TRBV28 and TRBJ1-1; the table's D call TRBD1 went unverified against the DNA. Germline V lookup: CDR1 MDHEN, CDR2 SYDVKM. With termini counted, the CDR3 has 11 amino acids. The CDR3: CASSILGQPFL.

The J gene is TRBJ2-7, the V gene TRBV30, with D unresolved. Germline V gene lookup returns CDR1 GTSNPN and CDR2 SVGIG (reference sequence). V was cut by 1 base and J by 4 bases, with 11 bases left in between. The CDR3 has 13 amino acids. The CDR3 DNA reads TGTGCCTGGAGTGGTCAGCCCAGGTACGAGCAGTACTTC. Translation gives CAWSGQPRYEQYF.

V usage is TRBV9 and J usage is TRBJ2-7; 8 bases map to TRBD1. Looked up from germline, CDR1 is SGDLS and CDR2 is YYNGEE. The CDR3 covers 12 residues. V lost 5 bases to trimming and J lost 6 bases; unmatched junction nucleotides: 4. This chain's CDR3 is CASSGTGGEQYF. The CDR3 nucleotides read TGTGCCAGCAGTGGGACAGGAGGCGAGCAGTACTTC.

This rearrangement joins TRBV30 to TRBJ2-5; D gene ambiguous. The CDR3 is 13 residues long. V was clipped by 3 bases and J by 3 bases, with 11 bases between them. Germline loops: CDR1 GTSNPN, CDR2 SVGIG (reference sequence). The CDR3, as DNA: TGTGCCTGGAGCGAGAAGCGTAAAGAGACCCAGTACTTC. This gives the protein CAWSEKRKETQYF.

The gene calls are TRBV7-2 and TRBJ2-3; 7 nucleotides align to TRBD1. V shed 3 bases, J shed 5 bases, and the junction held 2 bases outside the gene matches. Per germline, CDR1 SGHTA and CDR2 FQGNSA. The CDR3 loop spans 13 amino acids. CDR3 region: CASSFAGGDTQYF. The CDR3 nucleotides read TGTGCCAGCAGCTTTGCAGGGGGAGATACGCAGTATTTT.

The V call is TRBV29-1, the J call TRBJ1-2, with 11 bases matching TRBD1. V gave up 7 bases and J gave up 5 bases; unmatched junction bases: 15. The germline V gene encodes CDR1 SQVTM and CDR2 ANQGSEA. CDR3 length: 16 residues. The CDR3: CSAPLGGTGGEYGYTF. CDR3 nucleotide sequence: TGCAGCGCCCCCCTCGGAGGGACAGGGGGAGAGTATGGCTACACCTTC.

The rearrangement links TRBV21-1 to TRBJ2-1; the tabulated D call, TRBD2, remains unverified against the DNA. TRBV21-1 is shown as a pseudogene. This CDR3 is built from 19 residues. CDR3 amino acids: CASRVRRVEGARSYNEQFF. CDR3 sequence (DNA): TGTGCCAGCAGGGTTAGACGGGTGGAGGGAGCGCGCTCCTACAATGAGCAGTTCTTC.

This clone was seen just once. V usage is TRBV28 and J usage is TRBJ2-3, with no clear D. V dropped 4 bases and J dropped 2 bases, with 10 bases sitting between them. CDR1 and CDR2 from the germline V gene are MDHEN and SYDVKM. The CDR3 is 14 residues long. The CDR3 loop is CASSSERSTDTQYF. CDR3 DNA sequence: TGTGCCAGCAGTTCCGAGCGATCCACAGATACGCAGTATTTT.